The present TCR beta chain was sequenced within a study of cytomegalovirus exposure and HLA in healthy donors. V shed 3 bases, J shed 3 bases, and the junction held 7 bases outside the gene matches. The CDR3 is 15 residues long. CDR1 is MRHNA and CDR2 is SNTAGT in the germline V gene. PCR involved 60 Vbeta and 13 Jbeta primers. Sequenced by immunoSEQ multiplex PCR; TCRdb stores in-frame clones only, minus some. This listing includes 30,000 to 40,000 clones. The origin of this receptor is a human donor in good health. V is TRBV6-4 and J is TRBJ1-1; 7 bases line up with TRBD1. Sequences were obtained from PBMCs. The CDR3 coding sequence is TGTGCCAGCAGTGATCGACAGGGACCCGACACTGAAGCTTTCTTT. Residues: CASSDRQGPDTEAFF.